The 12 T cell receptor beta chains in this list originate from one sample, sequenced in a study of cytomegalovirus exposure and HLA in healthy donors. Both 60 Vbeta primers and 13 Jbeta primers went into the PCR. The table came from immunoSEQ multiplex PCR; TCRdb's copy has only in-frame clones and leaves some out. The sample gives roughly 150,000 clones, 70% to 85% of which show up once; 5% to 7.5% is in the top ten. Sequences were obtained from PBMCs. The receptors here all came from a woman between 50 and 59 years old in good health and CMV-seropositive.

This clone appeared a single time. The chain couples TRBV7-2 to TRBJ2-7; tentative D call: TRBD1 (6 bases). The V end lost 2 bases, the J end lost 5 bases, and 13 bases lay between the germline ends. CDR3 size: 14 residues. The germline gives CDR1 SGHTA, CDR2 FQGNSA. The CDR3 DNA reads TGTGCCAGCAGCTTAAACAGGGCATTTAACGAGCAGTACTTC. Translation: CASSLNRAFNEQYF.

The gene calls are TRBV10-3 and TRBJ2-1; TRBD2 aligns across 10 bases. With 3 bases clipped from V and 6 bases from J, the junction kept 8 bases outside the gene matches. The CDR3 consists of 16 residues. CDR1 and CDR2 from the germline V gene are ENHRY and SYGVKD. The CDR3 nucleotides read TGTGCCATCAGTGAAAATAGCGGGGGGTATACCAATGAGCAGTTCTTC. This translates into CAISENSGGYTNEQFF.

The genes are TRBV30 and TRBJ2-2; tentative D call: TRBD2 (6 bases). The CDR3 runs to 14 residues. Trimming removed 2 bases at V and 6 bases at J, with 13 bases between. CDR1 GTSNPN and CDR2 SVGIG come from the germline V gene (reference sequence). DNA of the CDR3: TGTGCCTGGAGTCTCTCTAGCGCGGCCGGGGAGCTGTTTTTT. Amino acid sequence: CAWSLSSAAGELFF.

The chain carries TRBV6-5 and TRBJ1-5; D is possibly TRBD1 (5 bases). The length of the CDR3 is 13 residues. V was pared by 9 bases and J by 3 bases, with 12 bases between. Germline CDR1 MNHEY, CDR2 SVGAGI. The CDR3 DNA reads TGTGCCAGTTCATCAGGGTCCAATCAGCCCCAGCATTTT. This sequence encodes CASSSGSNQPQHF.

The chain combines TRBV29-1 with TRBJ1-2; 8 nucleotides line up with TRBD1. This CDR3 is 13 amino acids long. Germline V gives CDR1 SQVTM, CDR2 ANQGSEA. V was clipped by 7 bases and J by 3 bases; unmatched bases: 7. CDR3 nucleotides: TGCAGCGCCAAGGACAGGGTTGACTATGGCTACACCTTC. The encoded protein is CSAKDRVDYGYTF.

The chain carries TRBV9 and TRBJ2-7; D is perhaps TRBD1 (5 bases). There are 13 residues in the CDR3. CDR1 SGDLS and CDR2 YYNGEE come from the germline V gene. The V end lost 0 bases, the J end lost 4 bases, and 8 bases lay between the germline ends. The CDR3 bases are TGTGCCAGCAGCGTAGGGGGCAGGTACGAGCAGTACTTC. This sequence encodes CASSVGGRYEQYF.

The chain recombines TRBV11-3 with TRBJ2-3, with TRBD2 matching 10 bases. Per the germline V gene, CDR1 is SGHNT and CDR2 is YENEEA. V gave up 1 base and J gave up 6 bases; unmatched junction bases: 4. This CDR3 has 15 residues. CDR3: CASSLASGGVDTQYF. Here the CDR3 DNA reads TGTGCCAGCAGCTTAGCTAGCGGGGGAGTCGATACGCAGTATTTT.

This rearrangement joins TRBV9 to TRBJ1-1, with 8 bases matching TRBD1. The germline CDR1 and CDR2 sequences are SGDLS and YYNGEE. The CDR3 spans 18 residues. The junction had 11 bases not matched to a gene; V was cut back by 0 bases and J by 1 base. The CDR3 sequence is CASSVGGQGARGNTEAFF. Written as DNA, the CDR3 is TGTGCCAGCAGCGTAGGTGGTCAGGGGGCCAGAGGGAACACTGAAGCTTTCTTT.

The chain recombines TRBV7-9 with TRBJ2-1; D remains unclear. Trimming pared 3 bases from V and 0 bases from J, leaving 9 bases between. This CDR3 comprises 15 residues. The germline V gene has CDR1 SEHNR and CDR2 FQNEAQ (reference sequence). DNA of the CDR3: TGTGCCAGCAGCTTCGGTGATACCTCCTACAATGAGCAGTTCTTC. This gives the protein CASSFGDTSYNEQFF.

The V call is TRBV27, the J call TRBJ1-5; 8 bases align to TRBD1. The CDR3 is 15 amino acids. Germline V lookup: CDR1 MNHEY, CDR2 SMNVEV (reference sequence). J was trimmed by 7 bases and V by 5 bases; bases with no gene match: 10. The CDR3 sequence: CASSLHRGGKQPQHF. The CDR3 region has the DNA TGTGCCAGCAGTCTCCACAGGGGGGGTAAGCAGCCCCAGCATTTT.

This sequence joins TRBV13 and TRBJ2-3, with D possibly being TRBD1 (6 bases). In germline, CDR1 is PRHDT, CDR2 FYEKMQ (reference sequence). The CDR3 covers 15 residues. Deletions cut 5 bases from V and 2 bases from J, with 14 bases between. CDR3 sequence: CASSRRDTNTDTQYF. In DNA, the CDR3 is TGTGCCAGCAGCAGACGGGACACTAACACAGATACGCAGTATTTT. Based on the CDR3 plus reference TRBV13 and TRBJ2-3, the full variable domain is AAGVIQSPRHLIKEKRETATLKCYPIPRHDTVYWYQQGPGQDPQFLISFYEKMQSDKGSIPDRFSAQQFSDYHSELNMSSLELGDSALYFCASSRRDTNTDTQYFGPGTRLTVL.

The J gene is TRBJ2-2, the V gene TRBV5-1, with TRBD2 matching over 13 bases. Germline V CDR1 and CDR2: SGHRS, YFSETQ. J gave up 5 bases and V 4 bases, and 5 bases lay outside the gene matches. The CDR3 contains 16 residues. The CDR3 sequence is CASSPRTSGGTGELFF. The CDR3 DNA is TGCGCCAGCAGCCCGCGGACTAGCGGGGGAACCGGGGAGCTGTTTTTT.